Only one count was recorded for the clone carrying this T cell receptor (beta chain). Sample time point: second of two pre-therapy site-matched biopsies 2 to 3 months apart. The data were obtained in a study of T cells in tumors after PD-1 blockade. Sequenced by immunoSEQ multiplex PCR; TCRdb stores in-frame clones only, minus some. The sample has 1,500 to 2,000 clones, approximately 69% seen once. The TCR comes from a human donor with basal cell carcinoma. The sample in question was tumor tissue, obtained before anti-PD-1 treatment.

CDR3 protein: CASSLTPGQGSYNEQFF. DNA for the CDR3: TGTGCCAGCAGCTTGACCCCGGGACAGGGGTCCTACAATGAGCAGTTCTTC. The chain employs TRBV5-5 and TRBJ2-1, with 10 nucleotides matching TRBD1. Germline V gene lookup returns CDR1 SGHKS and CDR2 YYEKEE (reference sequence). CDR3 length equals 17 residues. The V segment lost 1 base and the J segment 1 base; nucleotides outside the gene matches: 5.